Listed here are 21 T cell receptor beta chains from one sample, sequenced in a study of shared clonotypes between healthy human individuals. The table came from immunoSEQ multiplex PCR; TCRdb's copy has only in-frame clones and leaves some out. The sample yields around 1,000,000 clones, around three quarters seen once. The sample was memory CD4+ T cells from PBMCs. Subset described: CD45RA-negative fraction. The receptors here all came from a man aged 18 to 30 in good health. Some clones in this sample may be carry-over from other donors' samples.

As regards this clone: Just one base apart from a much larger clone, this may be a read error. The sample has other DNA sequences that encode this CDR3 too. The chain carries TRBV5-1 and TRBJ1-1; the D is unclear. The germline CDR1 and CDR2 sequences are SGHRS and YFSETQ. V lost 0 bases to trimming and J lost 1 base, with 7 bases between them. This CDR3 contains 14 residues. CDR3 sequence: CASSLGAGNTEAFF. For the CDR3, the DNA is TGCGCCAGCAGCTTGGGCGCAGGGAACACTGAAGCTTTCTTT.

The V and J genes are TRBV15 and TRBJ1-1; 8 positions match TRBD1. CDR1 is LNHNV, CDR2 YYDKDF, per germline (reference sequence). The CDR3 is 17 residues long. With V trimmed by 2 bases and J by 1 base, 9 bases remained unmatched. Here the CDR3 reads CATSRQLTGAGNTEAFF. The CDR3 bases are TGTGCCACCAGCAGACAGTTGACAGGGGCCGGGAACACTGAAGCTTTCTTT.

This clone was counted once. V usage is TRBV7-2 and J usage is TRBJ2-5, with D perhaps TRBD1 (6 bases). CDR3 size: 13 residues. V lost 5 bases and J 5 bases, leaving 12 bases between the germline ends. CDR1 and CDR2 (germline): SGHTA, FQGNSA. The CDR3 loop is CASSGGQGETQYF. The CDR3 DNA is TGTGCCAGCAGCGGCGGGCAGGGGGAGACCCAGTACTTC.

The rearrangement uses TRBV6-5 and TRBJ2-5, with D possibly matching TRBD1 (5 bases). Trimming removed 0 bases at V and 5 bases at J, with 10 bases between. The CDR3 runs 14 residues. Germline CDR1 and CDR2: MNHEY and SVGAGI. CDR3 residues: CASSYSTAEETQYF. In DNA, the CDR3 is TGTGCCAGCAGTTACTCGACAGCAGAGGAGACCCAGTACTTC.

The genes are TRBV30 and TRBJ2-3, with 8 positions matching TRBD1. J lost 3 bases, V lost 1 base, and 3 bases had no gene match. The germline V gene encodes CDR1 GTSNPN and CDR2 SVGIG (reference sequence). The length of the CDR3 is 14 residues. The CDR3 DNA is TGTGCCTGGAGTGGGGGACAGGAGACAGATACGCAGTATTTT. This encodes CAWSGGQETDTQYF.

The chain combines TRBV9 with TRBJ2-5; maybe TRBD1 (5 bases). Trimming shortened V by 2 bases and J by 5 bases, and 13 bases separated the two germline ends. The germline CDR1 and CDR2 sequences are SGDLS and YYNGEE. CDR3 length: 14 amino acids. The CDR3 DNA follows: TGTGCCAGCAGCGTTAGGGCAGGGTGGGAGACCCAGTACTTC. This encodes CASSVRAGWETQYF.

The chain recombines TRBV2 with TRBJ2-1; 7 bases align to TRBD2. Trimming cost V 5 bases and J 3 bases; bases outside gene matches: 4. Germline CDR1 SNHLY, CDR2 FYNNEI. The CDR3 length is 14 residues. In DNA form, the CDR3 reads TGTGCCAGCAGTCTGCTAGCGGACTACAATGAGCAGTTCTTC. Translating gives CASSLLADYNEQFF.

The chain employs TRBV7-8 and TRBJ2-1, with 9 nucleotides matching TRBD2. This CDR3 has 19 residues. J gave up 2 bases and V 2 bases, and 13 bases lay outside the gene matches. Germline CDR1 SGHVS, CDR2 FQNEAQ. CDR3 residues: CASSLRRRDAGGPYNEQFF. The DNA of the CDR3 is TGTGCCAGCAGCTTACGGAGGAGAGATGCGGGAGGGCCCTACAATGAGCAGTTCTTC.

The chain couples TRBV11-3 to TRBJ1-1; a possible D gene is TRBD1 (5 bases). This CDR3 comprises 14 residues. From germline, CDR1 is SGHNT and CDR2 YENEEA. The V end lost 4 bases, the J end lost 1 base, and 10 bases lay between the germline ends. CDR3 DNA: TGTGCCAGCAGCTCCGGGACCGCGAACACTGAAGCTTTCTTT. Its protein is CASSSGTANTEAFF.

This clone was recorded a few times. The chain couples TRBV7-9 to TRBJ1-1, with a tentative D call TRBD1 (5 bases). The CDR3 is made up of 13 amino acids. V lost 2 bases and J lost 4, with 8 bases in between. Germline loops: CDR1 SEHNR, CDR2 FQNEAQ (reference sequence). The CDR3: CASSLMGGTEAFF. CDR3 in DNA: TGTGCCAGCAGCTTAATGGGGGGCACTGAAGCTTTCTTT.

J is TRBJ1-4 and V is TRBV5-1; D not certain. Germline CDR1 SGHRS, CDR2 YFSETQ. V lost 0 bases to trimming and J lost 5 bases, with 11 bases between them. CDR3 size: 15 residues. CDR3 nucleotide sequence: TGCGCCAGCAGCTTGGCCGGCAGGTTAAATGAAAAACTGTTTTTT. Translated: CASSLAGRLNEKLFF. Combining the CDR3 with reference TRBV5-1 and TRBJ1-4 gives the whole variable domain KAGVTQTPRYLIKTRGQQVTLSCSPISGHRSVSWYQQTPGQGLQFLFEYFSETQRNKGNFPGRFSGRQFSNSRSEMNVSTLELGDSALYLCASSLAGRLNEKLFFGSGTQLSVL.

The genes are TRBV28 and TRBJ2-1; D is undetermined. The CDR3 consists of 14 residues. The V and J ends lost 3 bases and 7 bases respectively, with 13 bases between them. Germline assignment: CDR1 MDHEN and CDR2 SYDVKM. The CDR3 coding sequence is TGTGCCAGCAGTTTTCTCCCCCGTGGGAATGAGCAGTTCTTC. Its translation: CASSFLPRGNEQFF.

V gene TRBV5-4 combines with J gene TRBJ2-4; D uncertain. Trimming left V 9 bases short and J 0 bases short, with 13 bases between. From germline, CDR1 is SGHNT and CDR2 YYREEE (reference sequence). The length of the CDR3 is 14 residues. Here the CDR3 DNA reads TGTGCCACACGCATATGGGGAGCCAAAAACATTCAGTACTTC. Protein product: CATRIWGAKNIQYF.

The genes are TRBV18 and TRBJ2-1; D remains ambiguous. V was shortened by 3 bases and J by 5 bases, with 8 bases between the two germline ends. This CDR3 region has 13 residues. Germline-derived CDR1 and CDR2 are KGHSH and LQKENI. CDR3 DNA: TGTGCCAGCTCACCGCGGTTCGACAATGAGCAGTTCTTC. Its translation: CASSPRFDNEQFF.

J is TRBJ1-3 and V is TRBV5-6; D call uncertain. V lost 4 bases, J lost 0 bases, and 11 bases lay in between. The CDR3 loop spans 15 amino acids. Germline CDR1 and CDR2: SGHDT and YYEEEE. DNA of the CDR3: TGTGCCAGCAGCCCCGGTTCCTTCTCTGGAAACACCATATATTTT. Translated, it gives CASSPGSFSGNTIYF.

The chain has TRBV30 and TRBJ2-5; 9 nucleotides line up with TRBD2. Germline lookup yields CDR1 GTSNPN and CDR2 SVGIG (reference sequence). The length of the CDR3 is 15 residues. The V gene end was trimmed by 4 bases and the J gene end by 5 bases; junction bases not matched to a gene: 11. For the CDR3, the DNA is TGTGCCTGGATGACTAGCGGTTCCCCTTGGGAGACCCAGTACTTC. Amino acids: CAWMTSGSPWETQYF.

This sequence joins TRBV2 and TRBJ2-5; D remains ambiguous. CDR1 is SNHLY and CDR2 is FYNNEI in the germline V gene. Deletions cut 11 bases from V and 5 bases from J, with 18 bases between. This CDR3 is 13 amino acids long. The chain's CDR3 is CAGKKGLLETQYF. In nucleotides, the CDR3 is TGTGCCGGTAAAAAGGGCCTCTTGGAGACCCAGTACTTC.

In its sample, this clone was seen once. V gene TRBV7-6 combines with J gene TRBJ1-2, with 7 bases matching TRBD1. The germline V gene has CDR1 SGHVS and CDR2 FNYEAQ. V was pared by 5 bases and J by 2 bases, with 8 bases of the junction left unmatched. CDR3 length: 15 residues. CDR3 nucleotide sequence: TGTGCCAGCAGCCCGGAAAGGGGGCTAAACTATGGCTACACCTTC. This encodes CASSPERGLNYGYTF.

CDR3 nucleotide sequence: TGCGCCAGCAGCCAAGACAGCCAGGTTGAGACCCAGTACTTC. It yields the protein CASSQDSQVETQYF. The gene calls are TRBV4-3 and TRBJ2-5; the D is unclear. V dropped 0 bases and J dropped 5 bases, with 10 bases sitting between them. This CDR3 has 14 residues. The germline V gene encodes CDR1 LGHNA and CDR2 YSLEER.

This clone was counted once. The DNA of the CDR3 is TGTGCCAGCGTTGGGACTAGCGGGAGGTCTGATACGCAGTATTTT. It encodes CASVGTSGRSDTQYF. This chain connects TRBV21-1 to TRBJ2-3; the D call in the table, TRBD2, was not verified against the DNA. TRBV21-1 is noted as a pseudogene. This CDR3 comprises 15 residues.

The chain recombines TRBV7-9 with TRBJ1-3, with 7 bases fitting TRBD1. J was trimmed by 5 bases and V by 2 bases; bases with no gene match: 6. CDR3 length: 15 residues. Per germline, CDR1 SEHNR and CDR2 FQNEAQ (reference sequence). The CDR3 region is CASSLRGQARNTIYF. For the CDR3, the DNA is TGTGCCAGCAGCTTACGAGGACAGGCCCGAAACACCATATATTTT.